One TCR beta chain is described in this entry. This record comes from a study of blood T cell repertoires in COVID-19. At the level of the study: Samples came from the United States, Italy and Spain, spanning acute and convalescent COVID-19. PBMCs, B-cell-depleted T cells, or T cells were the source of the cDNA or gDNA that made up the material.

The CDR3 extends over 12 amino acids. Germline V gene sequence: CDR1 MNHEY, CDR2 SVGAGI. V lost 6 bases and J lost 3, with 8 bases in between. Under the authors' procedure: The authors estimated nucleated cell counts from reference gene primer amplification. Assay: immunoSEQ multiplex PCR; the TCRdb copy retains only in-frame clones and omits some. V and J calls and clone size are given by that table; D and trimming were obtained from the DNA. The sample lists about 110,000 clones, around 78% occurring once. The rearrangement uses TRBV6-5 and TRBJ1-1, with D possibly TRBD1 on 5 matching bases. The sequenced sample was peripheral blood. The sequence was collected from a woman aged 55-69 years with acute or convalescent COVID-19. The CDR3 is CASRAGDTEAFF. The CDR3 DNA is TGTGCCAGCAGGGCGGGGGACACTGAAGCTTTCTTT.